The T cell receptor beta chain under discussion was sequenced for a study of shared clonotypes between healthy human individuals. This CDR3 spans 13 amino acids. CDR1 is SSHAT, CDR2 FNYEAQ, per germline (reference sequence). Overall study findings and caveats: Unshared clonotypes carried lower generation probabilities than those common to all four donors. Across a handful of donors, naive CD4 shared 5% to 6%, naive CD8 less than 4%, memory CD4 roughly 2.4%, memory CD8 over 0.3%.

This clone was observed a single time. Its antigen remains unknown. At one boundary the junction diverges from the germline segment, which might be a read error. Sequenced by immunoSEQ multiplex PCR; TCRdb stores in-frame clones only, minus some. The sample lists about 2 million clones, over 85% occurring once. Cells designated naive CD8 were CD45RO-negative and were positively selected for CCR7, with terminally differentiated effector memory CD45RA+ cells excluded. Donors, healthy HIV-negative adults, lacked recent acute infections or vaccinations. The receptor was isolated from a man younger than 30 in good health. The chain is built from TRBV7-7 and TRBJ1-1; D gene uncertain. Source material: naive CD8+ T cells sorted from blood. The CDR3 DNA sequence: TGTGCTAGCAGCTTCGAGACGGGATCTGAAGCTTTCTTT. Amino acids: CASSFETGSEAFF.